This entry lists 20 T cell receptor beta chains sequenced from one sample in a study of molecular identifiers for immune sequencing clone quantification. TCRdb passed the PCR reads through MiXCR, listing each CDR3 protein once. The table shows more than 450,000 distinct CDR3 sequences, with 25% occurring only once. Sequences were obtained from naive CD8+ T cells from blood, with Jurkat cell RNA spiked in. Subset of the sample: FACS-sorted CD8+CD4-CCR7+CD45RA+ naive T cells. These receptors all come from a human donor in good health. Some libraries in this study had Jurkat cell RNA spiked in.

This clonotype has more than one count but fewer than ten. The chain links TRBV5-1 to TRBJ1-1; no clear D. Germline V gene lookup returns CDR1 SGHRS and CDR2 YFSETQ. CDR3 length: 12 residues. Trimming cost V 8 bases and J 0 bases, with 8 bases left between them. CDR3 loop: CASLFMNTEAFF. In DNA form, the CDR3 reads TGCGCCAGTTTATTTATGAACACTGAAGCTTTCTTT.

This chain uses TRBV25-1 with TRBJ2-5, with 8 bases aligning to TRBD1. This CDR3 region has 14 residues. The V gene end was trimmed by 3 bases and the J gene end by 5 bases; junction bases not matched to a gene: 5. Germline assignment: CDR1 MGHDK and CDR2 SYGVNS. CDR3 region: CASSDRGRGETQYF. The CDR3 DNA reads TGTGCCAGCAGTGACAGGGGGCGAGGGGAGACCCAGTACTTC. The full variable domain, in which reference TRBV25-1 and TRBJ2-5 provide the parts outside the CDR3, is EADIYQTPRYLVIGTGKKITLECSQTMGHDKMYWYQQDPGMELHLIHYSYGVNSTEKGDLSSESTVSRIRTEHFPLTLESARPSHTSQYLCASSDRGRGETQYFGPGTRLLVL.

This chain connects TRBV27 to TRBJ1-5, with TRBD1 identical over 12 bases. The CDR3 runs to 15 residues. V shed 5 bases and J 7 bases; nucleotides not matched to a gene: 6. The V gene's germline CDR1 is MNHEY and CDR2 SMNVEV (reference sequence). Written as DNA, the CDR3 is TGTGCCAGCAGTCGGGGGACAGGGGGCATGCAGCCCCAGCATTTT. Translation: CASSRGTGGMQPQHF.

The chain couples TRBV7-9 to TRBJ2-7; tentative D call: TRBD1 (6 bases). The V end was cut by 3 bases, the J end by 5 bases, with 14 bases between. The CDR3 has 14 amino acids. Germline CDR1 and CDR2: SEHNR and FQNEAQ (reference sequence). CDR3 DNA sequence: TGTGCCAGCAGCTTCGTCACAGGGTGGGACGAGCAGTACTTC. It codes for CASSFVTGWDEQYF.

The count of this clonotype is one. A clone one base away is much larger, so this may be a read error. The J gene is TRBJ2-5, the V gene TRBV4-2; D unclear. This CDR3 is built from 13 residues. Germline values: CDR1 LGHNA, CDR2 YNFKEQ. CDR3 sequence reads: CASGQGSPETQYF. CDR3 DNA sequence: TGTGCCAGCGGCCAAGGTTCCCCAGAGACCCAGTACTTC.

Only a few counts were recorded for this clonotype. The chain links TRBV6-2 or TRBV6-3 to TRBJ2-1, with 7 bases matching TRBD2. There are 16 residues in the CDR3. With 0 bases clipped from V and 0 bases from J, the junction kept 2 bases outside the gene matches. Germline values: CDR1 MNHEY, CDR2 SVGEGT. CDR3 coding DNA: TGTGCCAGCAGTTACTCGGGGAGGGGCTCCTACAATGAGCAGTTCTTC. Translating gives CASSYSGRGSYNEQFF.

This clonotype was seen only a few times. V and J are TRBV12-3 or TRBV12-4 and TRBJ2-1; perhaps TRBD2 as D (6 bases). V lost 4 bases, J lost 7 bases, and 14 bases lay in between. This CDR3 is built from 14 residues. CDR3 bases: TGTGCCAGCAGTTGCTGGGACTGCAAAAATGAGCAGTTCTTC. Protein sequence: CASSCWDCKNEQFF.

J is TRBJ2-5 and V is TRBV27; 8 positions match TRBD1. Germline CDR1 reads MNHEY; CDR2 reads SMNVEV (reference sequence). V dropped 6 bases and J dropped 5; count of bases not matched to a gene: 17. The CDR3 is 17 residues long. The CDR3 reads CASRRGAGTGHGETQYF. The CDR3 coding sequence is TGTGCCAGCAGGAGGGGGGCCGGGACAGGCCATGGGGAGACCCAGTACTTC.

As concerns this clonotype: It may be a read error: a sequence one base away is much more abundant. The rearrangement joins TRBV24-1 to TRBJ2-2; no firm D call. Germline CDR1 and CDR2: KGHDR and SFDVKD. The CDR3 runs 14 residues. The CDR3 loop is CATSDWTNTGQLFF. The CDR3 DNA reads TGTGCCACCTCCGACTGGACGAACACCGGGCAGCTGTTTTTT.

Comment on this clonotype: Being one base from a much bigger clone, this may be a read error. V and J are TRBV6-5 and TRBJ2-2; tentatively, D is TRBD2 (5 bases). Germline lookup yields CDR1 MNHEY and CDR2 SVGAGI. The CDR3 is 16 amino acids. Written as DNA, the CDR3 is TGTGCCAGCAGTTACCACTTAGTCGCGAACACCGGGGAGCTGTTATTT. Residues: CASSYHLVANTGELLF.

This clonotype was seen more than once but under ten times. The chain couples TRBV4-2 to TRBJ2-3; 8 bases align to TRBD2. Germline assignment: CDR1 LGHNA and CDR2 YNFKEQ. Trimming took 4 bases from V and 4 from J; bases not matched to a gene: 10. The CDR3 runs to 16 residues. CDR3 sequence: CASSPWTSSLPDTQYF. The CDR3 region has the DNA TGTGCCAGCAGCCCTTGGACTAGCTCCCTGCCAGATACGCAGTATTTT.

This clonotype was observed a handful of times. This chain uses TRBV12-3 or TRBV12-4 with TRBJ2-7; TRBD1 is a possible D gene (6 bases). Trimming stripped 5 bases from V and 2 bases from J, with 10 bases between. This CDR3 is built from 13 residues. CDR3 in DNA: TGTGCCAGCAGTGGACAGAGAACCTACGAGCAGTACTTC. Its translation: CASSGQRTYEQYF.

Note on this clonotype: Because it lacks the conserved phenylalanine or tryptophan at the end, this CDR3 is likely a read error. CDR3 DNA: TGTGCCAGCAGTTTGGAGGGTCACCCTGAAGCTTTCTCT. Translating it yields CASSLEGHPEAFS. The V call is TRBV27, the J call TRBJ1-1; no firm D call. The V gene's germline CDR1 is MNHEY and CDR2 SMNVEV (reference sequence). This CDR3 contains 13 residues. V lost 3 bases and J 6 bases, leaving 11 bases between the germline ends.

This clonotype has more than one count but fewer than ten. The V and J genes are TRBV19 and TRBJ2-3; D assignment may be TRBD1 or TRBD2 (6 bases each). This CDR3 has 15 residues. Trimming removed 4 bases from V and 5 bases from J, with 16 bases in between. Germline V gives CDR1 LNHDA, CDR2 SQIVND (reference sequence). CDR3 region: CASSTKRGRLDTQYF. Written as DNA, the CDR3 is TGTGCCAGTAGTACTAAACGGGGGCGACTAGATACGCAGTATTTT. Drawing the rest from reference TRBV19 and TRBJ2-3, the complete variable domain is DGGITQSPKYLFRKEGQNVTLSCEQNLNHDAMYWYRQDPGQGLRLIYYSQIVNDFQKGDIAEGYSVSREKKESFPLTVTSAQKNPTAFYLCASSTKRGRLDTQYFGPGTRLTVL.

The table lists this clonotype with a few counts. This chain connects TRBV7-9 to TRBJ1-6, with D unclear. The CDR3 covers 12 residues. Germline assignment: CDR1 SEHNR and CDR2 FQNEAQ (reference sequence). V was shortened by 1 base and J by 10 bases, with 5 bases between the two germline ends. CDR3 in DNA: TGTGCCAGCAGCTTAGAATCCTCACCCCTCCACTTT. This codes for CASSLESSPLHF.

To note about this clonotype: A much larger clonotype is one base distant, so this may be a read error. The chain is built from TRBV4-3 and TRBJ2-3, with D unclear. The CDR3 spans 14 residues. Germline values: CDR1 LGHNA, CDR2 YSLEER. The CDR3 region is CASSQGGSTDTQCF. The CDR3 DNA sequence: TGCGCCAGCAGCCAAGGCGGATCCACAGATACGCAGTGTTTT.

The J gene is TRBJ2-7, the V gene TRBV6-2 or TRBV6-3; possibly TRBD2 for D (6 bases). The CDR3 extends over 10 amino acids. Germline-derived CDR1 and CDR2 are MNHEY and SVGEGT. The V gene lost 8 bases and the J gene lost 4 bases, with 6 bases spanning the gap. CDR3 in DNA: TGTGCCAGCGGGGGGTACGAGCAGTACGTC. It is translated as CASGGYEQYV.

The chain employs TRBV19 and TRBJ2-3; 7 bases are a match to TRBD2. Trimming cost V 1 base and J 6 bases; bases outside gene matches: 10. The CDR3 runs 16 residues. CDR1 and CDR2 (germline): LNHDA, SQIVND (reference sequence). CDR3 region: CASSIGLAANSDTQYF. The CDR3 DNA reads TGTGCCAGTAGTATAGGGCTAGCGGCGAACTCCGATACGCAGTATTTT.

The rearrangement uses TRBV13 and TRBJ2-7; D is uncertain. V lost 5 bases, J lost 6 bases, and 11 bases lay in between. Germline V gene lookup returns CDR1 PRHDT and CDR2 FYEKMQ (reference sequence). The CDR3 totals 12 residues. For the CDR3, the DNA is TGTGCCAGCAGCACAAGCAGGAGCGAGCAGTACTTC. This gives the protein CASSTSRSEQYF. Full variable domain (outside the CDR3, taken from reference TRBV13 and TRBJ2-7): AAGVIQSPRHLIKEKRETATLKCYPIPRHDTVYWYQQGPGQDPQFLISFYEKMQSDKGSIPDRFSAQQFSDYHSELNMSSLELGDSALYFCASSTSRSEQYFGPGTRLTVT.

This clonotype has at least ten counts. V usage is TRBV4-1 and J usage is TRBJ2-1; D is ambiguous. The ends were cut back, 0 bases at V and 9 bases at J, with 12 bases in the middle. The CDR3 has 14 residues. CDR1 and CDR2 from the germline V gene are MGHRA and YSYEKL. CDR3 sequence (DNA): TGCGCCAGCAGCCAAGATCAGGCTTGGGGTGAGCAGTTCTTC. It specifies CASSQDQAWGEQFF.